At least ten counts were recorded for the clone carrying this T cell receptor (beta chain). TCRdb's table, derived via immunoSEQ multiplex PCR, lists solely in-frame clones and lacks some. The table has 150,000 or so clones, 87% seen once. The CDR3 runs 15 residues. The germline gives CDR1 MDHEN, CDR2 SYDVKM. V dropped 3 bases and J dropped 1 base, with 10 bases sitting between them. This entry is derived from a study of T cell responses to AZD1222 COVID-19 vaccine. The clonotype comes from an adult who received the AZD1222 COVID-19 vaccine. The material was peripheral blood, obtained 28 days after the second AZD1222 dose. The chain recombines TRBV28 with TRBJ1-5, with no clear D. CDR3 sequence reads: CASSFSGGSNQPQHF. For the CDR3, the DNA is TGTGCCAGCAGTTTCTCCGGCGGAAGCAATCAGCCCCAGCATTTT.